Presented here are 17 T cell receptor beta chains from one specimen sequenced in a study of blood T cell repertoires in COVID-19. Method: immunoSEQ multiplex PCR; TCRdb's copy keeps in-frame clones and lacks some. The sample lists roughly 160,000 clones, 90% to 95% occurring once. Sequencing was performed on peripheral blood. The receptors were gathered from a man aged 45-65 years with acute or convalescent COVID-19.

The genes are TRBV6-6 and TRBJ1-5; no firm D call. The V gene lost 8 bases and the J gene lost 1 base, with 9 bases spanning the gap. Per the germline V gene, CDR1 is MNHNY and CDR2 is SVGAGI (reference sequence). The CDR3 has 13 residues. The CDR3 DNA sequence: TGTGCCAGCGGCTCGGAGAGCAATCAGCCCCAGCATTTT. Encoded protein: CASGSESNQPQHF.

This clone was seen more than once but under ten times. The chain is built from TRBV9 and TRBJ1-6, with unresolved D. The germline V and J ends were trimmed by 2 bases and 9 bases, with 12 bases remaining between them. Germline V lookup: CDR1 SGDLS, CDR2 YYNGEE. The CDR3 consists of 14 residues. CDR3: CASSVGYSGSPLHF. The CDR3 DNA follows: TGTGCCAGCAGCGTCGGGTATTCGGGTTCACCCCTCCACTTT.

CDR3 sequence (DNA): TGTGCCAGCAGGGAAGGACAGGGTTTTGGTTACGAGCAGTACTTC. This encodes CASREGQGFGYEQYF. The chain combines TRBV27 with TRBJ2-7, with TRBD1 matching 8 bases. Germline V gene data show CDR1 as MNHEY and CDR2 as SMNVEV (reference sequence). J was trimmed by 4 bases and V by 6 bases; bases with no gene match: 11. The CDR3 covers 15 residues.

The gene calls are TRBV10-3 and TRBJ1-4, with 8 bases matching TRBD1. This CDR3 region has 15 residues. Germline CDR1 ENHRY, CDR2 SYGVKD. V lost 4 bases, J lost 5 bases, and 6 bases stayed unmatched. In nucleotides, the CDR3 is TGTGCCATCAGTGTCGGACAGGGAAGGAATGAAAAACTGTTTTTT. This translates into CAISVGQGRNEKLFF.

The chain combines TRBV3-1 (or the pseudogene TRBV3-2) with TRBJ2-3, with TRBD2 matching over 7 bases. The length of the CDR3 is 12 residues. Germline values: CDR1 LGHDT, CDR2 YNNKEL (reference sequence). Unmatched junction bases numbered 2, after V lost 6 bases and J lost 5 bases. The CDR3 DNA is TGTGCCAGCAGAATAGCGGGAGATACGCAGTATTTT. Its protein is CASRIAGDTQYF.

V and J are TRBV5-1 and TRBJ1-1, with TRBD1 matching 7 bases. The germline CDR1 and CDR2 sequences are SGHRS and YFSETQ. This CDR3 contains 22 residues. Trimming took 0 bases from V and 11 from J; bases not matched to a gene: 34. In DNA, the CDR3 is TGCGCCAGCAGCTTGGGAAGATCACCCGAAGGGTCCCCTTTTGAGGGGGCTGTTGGGGCTTTCTTT. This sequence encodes CASSLGRSPEGSPFEGAVGAFF. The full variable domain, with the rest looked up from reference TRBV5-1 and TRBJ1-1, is KAGVTQTPRYLIKTRGQQVTLSCSPISGHRSVSWYQQTPGQGLQFLFEYFSETQRNKGNFPGRFSGRQFSNSRSEMNVSTLELGDSALYLCASSLGRSPEGSPFEGAVGAFFGQGTRLTVV.

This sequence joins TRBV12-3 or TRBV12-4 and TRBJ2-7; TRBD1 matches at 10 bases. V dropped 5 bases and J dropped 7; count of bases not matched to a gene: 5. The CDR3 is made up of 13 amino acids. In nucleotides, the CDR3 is TGTGCCAGCAGTCGACAGGGGGCCACAGAGCAGTACTTC. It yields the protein CASSRQGATEQYF.

This CDR3 reads CASRRDSNTGELFF. CDR3 coding DNA: TGTGCCAGCAGGAGGGATTCGAACACCGGGGAGCTGTTTTTT. The chain uses TRBV2 and TRBJ2-2; the D gene is possibly TRBD2 (5 bases). The V end lost 6 bases, the J end lost 0 bases, and 8 bases lay between the germline ends. The CDR3 loop spans 14 amino acids. CDR1 SNHLY and CDR2 FYNNEI come from the germline V gene.

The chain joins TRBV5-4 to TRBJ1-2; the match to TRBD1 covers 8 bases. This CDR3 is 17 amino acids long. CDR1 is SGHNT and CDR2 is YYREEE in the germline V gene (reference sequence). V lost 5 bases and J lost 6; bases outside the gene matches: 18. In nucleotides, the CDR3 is TGTGCCAGCAGTCCTATTGGACAGGGATGGGGAGAAGATGGCTACACCTTC. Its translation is CASSPIGQGWGEDGYTF. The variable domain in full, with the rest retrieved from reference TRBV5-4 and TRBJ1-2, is ETGVTQSPTHLIKTRGQQVTLRCSSQSGHNTVSWYQQALGQGPQFIFQYYREEENGRGNFPPRFSGLQFPNYSSELNVNALELDDSALYLCASSPIGQGWGEDGYTFGSGTRLTVV.

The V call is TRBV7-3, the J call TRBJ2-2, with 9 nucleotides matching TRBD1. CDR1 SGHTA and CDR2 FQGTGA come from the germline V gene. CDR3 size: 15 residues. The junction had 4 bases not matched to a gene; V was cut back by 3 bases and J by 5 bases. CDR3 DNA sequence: TGTGCCAGCAGCTTTGTACAGGGGGCGACCGGGGAGCTGTTTTTT. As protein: CASSFVQGATGELFF.

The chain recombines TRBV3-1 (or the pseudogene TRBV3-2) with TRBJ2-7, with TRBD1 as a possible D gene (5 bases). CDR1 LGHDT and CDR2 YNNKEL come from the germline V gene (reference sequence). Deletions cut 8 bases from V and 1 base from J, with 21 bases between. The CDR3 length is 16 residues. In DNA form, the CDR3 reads TGTGCCAGCGGACGTTACAAGGACACCTCTTCCTACGAGCAGTACGTC. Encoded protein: CASGRYKDTSSYEQYV.

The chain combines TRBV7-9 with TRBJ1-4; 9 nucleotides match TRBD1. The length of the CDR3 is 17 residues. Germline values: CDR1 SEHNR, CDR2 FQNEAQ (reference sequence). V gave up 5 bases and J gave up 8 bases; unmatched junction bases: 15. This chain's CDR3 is CASSIQQGQGSKEKLFF. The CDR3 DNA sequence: TGTGCCAGCAGCATCCAGCAGGGACAGGGATCGAAGGAAAAACTGTTTTTT.

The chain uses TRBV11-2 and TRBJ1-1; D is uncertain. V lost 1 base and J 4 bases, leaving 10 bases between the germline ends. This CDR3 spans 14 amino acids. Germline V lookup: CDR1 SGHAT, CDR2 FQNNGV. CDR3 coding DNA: TGTGCCAGCAGCTTAGGGGGAGGAGGCACTGAAGCTTTCTTT. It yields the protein CASSLGGGGTEAFF.

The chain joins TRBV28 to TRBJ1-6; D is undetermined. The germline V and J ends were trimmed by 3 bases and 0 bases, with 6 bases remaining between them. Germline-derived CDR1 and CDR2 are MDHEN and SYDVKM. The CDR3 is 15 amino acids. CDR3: CASSFGSSYNSPLHF. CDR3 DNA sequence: TGTGCCAGCAGTTTCGGTAGCTCCTATAATTCACCCCTCCACTTT.

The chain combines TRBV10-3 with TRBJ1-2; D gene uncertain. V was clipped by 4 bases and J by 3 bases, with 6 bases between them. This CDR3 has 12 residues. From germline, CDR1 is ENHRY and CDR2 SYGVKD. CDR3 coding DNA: TGTGCCATCAGTGCGGTGGACTATGGCTACACCTTC. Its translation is CAISAVDYGYTF.

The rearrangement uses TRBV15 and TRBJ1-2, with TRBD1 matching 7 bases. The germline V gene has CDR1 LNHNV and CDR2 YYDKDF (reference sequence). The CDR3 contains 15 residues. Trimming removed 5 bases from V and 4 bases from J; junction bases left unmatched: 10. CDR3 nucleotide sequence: TGTGCCACCAGCCGTACGACAGGGATCAGCTATGGCTACACCTTC. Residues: CATSRTTGISYGYTF. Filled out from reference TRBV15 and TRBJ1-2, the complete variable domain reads DAMVIQNPRYQVTQFGKPVTLSCSQTLNHNVMYWYQQKSSQAPKLLFHYYDKDFNNEADTPDNFQSRRPNTSFCFLDIRSPGLGDTAMYLCATSRTTGISYGYTFGSGTRLTVV.

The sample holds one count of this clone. CDR3 in DNA: TGTGCCAGCAGCCTAACAGGGGGGTTGAATGAAAAACTGTTTTTT. Its protein product is CASSLTGGLNEKLFF. The V and J genes are TRBV6-6 and TRBJ1-4; TRBD1 matches 8 bases. This CDR3 has 15 residues. Trimming at V came to 6 bases and at J to 5 bases, leaving 8 bases not matched to a gene. Germline V gene sequence: CDR1 MNHNY, CDR2 SVGAGI (reference sequence).